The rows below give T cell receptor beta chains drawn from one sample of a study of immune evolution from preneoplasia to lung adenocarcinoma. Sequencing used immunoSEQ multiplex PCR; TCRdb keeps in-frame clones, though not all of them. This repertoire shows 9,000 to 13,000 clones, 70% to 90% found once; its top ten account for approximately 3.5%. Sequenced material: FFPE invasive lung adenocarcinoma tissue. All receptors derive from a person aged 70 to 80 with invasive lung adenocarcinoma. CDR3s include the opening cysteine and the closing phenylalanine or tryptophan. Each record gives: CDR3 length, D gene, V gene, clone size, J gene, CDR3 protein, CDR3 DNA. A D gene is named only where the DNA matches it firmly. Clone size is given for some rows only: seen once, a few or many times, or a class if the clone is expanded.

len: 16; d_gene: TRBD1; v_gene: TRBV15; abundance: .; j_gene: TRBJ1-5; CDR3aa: CATSKRLGQGDQPQHF; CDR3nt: TGTGCCACCAGCAAAAGACTGGGACAGGGGGATCAGCCCCAGCATTTT
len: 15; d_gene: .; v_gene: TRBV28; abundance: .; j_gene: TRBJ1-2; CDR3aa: CASSIPGALRYGYTF; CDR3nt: TGTGCCAGCAGTATCCCGGGTGCCCTTAGGTATGGCTACACCTTC
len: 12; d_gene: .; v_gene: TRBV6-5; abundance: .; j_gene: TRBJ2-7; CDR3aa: CASSSRSYEQYF; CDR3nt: TGTGCCAGCAGCTCCCGTTCTTACGAGCAGTACTTC
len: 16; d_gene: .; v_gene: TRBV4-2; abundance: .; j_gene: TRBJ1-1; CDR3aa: CASSPRLTVGETEAFF; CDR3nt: TGTGCCAGCAGCCCCAGACTCACAGTAGGCGAAACTGAAGCTTTCTTT
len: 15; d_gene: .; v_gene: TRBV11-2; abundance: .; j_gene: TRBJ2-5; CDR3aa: CASSLGRTYQETQYF; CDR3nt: TGTGCCAGCAGCTTAGGCAGGACATACCAAGAGACCCAGTACTTC
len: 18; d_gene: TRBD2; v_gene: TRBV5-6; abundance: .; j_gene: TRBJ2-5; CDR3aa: CASSSRWFGGGAQETQYF; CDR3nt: TGTGCCAGCAGCTCCAGGTGGTTTGGCGGGGGGGCCCAAGAGACCCAGTACTTC
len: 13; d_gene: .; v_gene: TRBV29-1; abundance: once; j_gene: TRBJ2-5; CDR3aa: CSVLLAGFETQYF; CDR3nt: TGCAGCGTTCTTCTTGCGGGATTTGAGACCCAGTACTTC
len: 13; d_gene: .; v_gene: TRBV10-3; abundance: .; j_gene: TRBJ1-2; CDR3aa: CAIRDDRTRGYTF; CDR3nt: TGTGCCATCAGGGATGACCGGACGAGGGGCTACACCTTC
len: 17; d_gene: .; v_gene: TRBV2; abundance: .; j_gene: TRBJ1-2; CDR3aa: CASSETPPETTGYGYTF; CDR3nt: TGTGCCAGCAGTGAAACCCCGCCCGAGACGACTGGGTATGGCTACACCTTC
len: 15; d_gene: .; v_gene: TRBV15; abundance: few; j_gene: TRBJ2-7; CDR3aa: CATSRDLATTPGQYF; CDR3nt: TGTGCCACCAGCAGAGATTTGGCAACGACCCCTGGACAGTACTTC
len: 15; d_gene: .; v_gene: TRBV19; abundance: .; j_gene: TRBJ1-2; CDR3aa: CASSPIGPVNYGYTF; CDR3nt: TGTGCCAGTAGTCCCATAGGTCCGGTTAACTATGGCTACACCTTC
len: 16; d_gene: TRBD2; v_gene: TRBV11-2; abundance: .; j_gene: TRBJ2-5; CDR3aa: CASSSPLAGGAETQYF; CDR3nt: TGTGCCAGCAGCTCACCACTAGCGGGAGGGGCGGAGACCCAGTACTTC
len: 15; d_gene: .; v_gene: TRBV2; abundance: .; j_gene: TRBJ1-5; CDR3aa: CASSLDSHSNQPQHF; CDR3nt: TGTGCCAGCAGCCTTGACAGTCACAGCAATCAGCCCCAGCATTTT
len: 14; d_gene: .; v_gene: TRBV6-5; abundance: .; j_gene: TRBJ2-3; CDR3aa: CASSYSGSTDTQYF; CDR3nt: TGTGCCAGCAGTTACAGTGGGAGCACAGATACGCAGTATTTT
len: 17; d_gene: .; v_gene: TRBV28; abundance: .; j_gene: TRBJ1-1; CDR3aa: CASSLFQYSERDTEAFF; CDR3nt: TGTGCCAGCAGTTTATTCCAGTATTCCGAAAGGGACACTGAAGCTTTCTTT
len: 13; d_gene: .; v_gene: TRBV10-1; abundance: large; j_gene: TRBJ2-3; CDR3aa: CASSIRRGDTQYF; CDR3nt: TGCGCCAGCAGTATTCGTAGAGGAGATACGCAGTATTTT
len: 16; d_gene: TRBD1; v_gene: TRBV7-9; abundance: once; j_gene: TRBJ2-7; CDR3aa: CASSLDPGQGGEEQYF; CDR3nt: TGTGCCAGCAGCTTAGATCCGGGACAGGGAGGCGAGGAGCAGTACTTC
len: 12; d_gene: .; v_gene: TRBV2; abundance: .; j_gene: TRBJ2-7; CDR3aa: CASSVVAYEQYF; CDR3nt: TGTGCCAGCAGTGTGGTAGCCTACGAGCAGTACTTC
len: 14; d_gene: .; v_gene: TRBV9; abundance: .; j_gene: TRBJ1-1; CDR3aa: CASSVAMGGTEAFF; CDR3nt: TGTGCCAGCAGCGTAGCTATGGGGGGAACTGAAGCTTTCTTT
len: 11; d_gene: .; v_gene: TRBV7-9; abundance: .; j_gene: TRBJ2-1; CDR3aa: CASSFLDEQFF; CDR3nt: TGTGCCAGCAGCTTCCTGGATGAGCAGTTCTTC
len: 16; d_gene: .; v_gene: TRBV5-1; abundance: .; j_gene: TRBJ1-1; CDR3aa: CASSLMTVGENTEAFF; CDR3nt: TGCGCCAGCAGCTTGATGACGGTTGGGGAGAACACTGAAGCTTTCTTT
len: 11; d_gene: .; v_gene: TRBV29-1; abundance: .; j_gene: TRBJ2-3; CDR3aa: CSVGSTDTQYF; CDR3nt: TGCAGCGTTGGGAGCACAGATACGCAGTATTTT
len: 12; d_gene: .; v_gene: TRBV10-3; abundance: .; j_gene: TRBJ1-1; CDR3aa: CATSSGDTEAFF; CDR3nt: TGTGCCACCTCATCGGGGGACACTGAAGCTTTCTTT
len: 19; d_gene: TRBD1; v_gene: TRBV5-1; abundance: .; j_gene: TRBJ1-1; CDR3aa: CASSLNRGAAGGVNTEAFF; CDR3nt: TGCGCCAGCAGCTTGAATAGGGGGGCTGCAGGGGGAGTTAACACTGAAGCTTTCTTT
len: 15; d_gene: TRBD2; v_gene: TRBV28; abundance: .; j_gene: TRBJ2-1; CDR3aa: CASPRTGGPYNEQFF; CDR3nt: TGTGCCAGCCCCCGGACGGGAGGGCCCTACAATGAGCAGTTCTTC
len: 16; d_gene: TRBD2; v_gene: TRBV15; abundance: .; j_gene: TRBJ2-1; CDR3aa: CATSSRLAGLNNEQFF; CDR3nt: TGTGCCACCAGCAGTCGACTAGCGGGCCTCAACAATGAGCAGTTCTTC
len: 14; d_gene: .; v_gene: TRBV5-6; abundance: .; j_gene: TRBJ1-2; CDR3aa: CASRYPRGRHGYTF; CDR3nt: TGTGCCAGCAGGTACCCTCGAGGGCGTCATGGCTACACCTTC
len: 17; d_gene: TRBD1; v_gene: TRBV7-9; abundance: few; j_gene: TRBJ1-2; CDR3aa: CASSLEGAGTGASYYTF; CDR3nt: TGTGCCAGCAGCTTAGAAGGGGCCGGGACAGGGGCTTCATACTACACCTTC
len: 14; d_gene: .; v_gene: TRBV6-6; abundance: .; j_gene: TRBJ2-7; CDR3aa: CASSYLGGAYEQYF; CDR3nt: TGTGCCAGCAGTTACCTCGGGGGCGCCTACGAGCAGTACTTC
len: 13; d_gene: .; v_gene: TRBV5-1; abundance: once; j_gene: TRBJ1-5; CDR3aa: CASSLETNQPQHF; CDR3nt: TGCGCCAGCAGCTTGGAAACGAATCAGCCCCAGCATTTT
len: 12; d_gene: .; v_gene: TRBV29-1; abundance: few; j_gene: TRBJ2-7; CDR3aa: CSVVGRTLEQYF; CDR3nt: TGCAGCGTTGTGGGTAGGACCTTAGAGCAGTACTTC
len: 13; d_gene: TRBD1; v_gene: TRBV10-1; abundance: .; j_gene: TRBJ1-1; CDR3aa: CASSEGQGTEAFF; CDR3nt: TGCGCCAGCAGTGAAGGACAGGGCACTGAAGCTTTCTTT
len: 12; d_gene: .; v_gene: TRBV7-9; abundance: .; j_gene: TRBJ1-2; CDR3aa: CASSPQGNGYTF; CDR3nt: TGTGCCAGCAGCCCACAAGGGAATGGCTACACCTTC
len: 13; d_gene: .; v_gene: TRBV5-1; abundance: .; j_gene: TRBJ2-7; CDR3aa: CASSLRRDDEQYF; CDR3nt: TGCGCCAGCAGCTTGCGAAGGGATGACGAGCAGTACTTC
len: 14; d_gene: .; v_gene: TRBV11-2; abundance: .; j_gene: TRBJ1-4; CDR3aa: CASSLGGFDEKLFF; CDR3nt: TGTGCCAGCAGCTTAGGGGGCTTTGATGAAAAACTGTTTTTT
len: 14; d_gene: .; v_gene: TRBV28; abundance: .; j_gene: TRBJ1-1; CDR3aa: CASSLLTGNTEAFF; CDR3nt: TGTGCCAGCAGTTTACTCACAGGGAACACTGAAGCTTTCTTT
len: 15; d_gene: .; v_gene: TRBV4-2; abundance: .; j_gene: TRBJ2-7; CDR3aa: CASSRSDRINYEQYF; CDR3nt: TGTGCCAGCAGCCGATCCGACAGGATAAACTACGAGCAGTACTTC
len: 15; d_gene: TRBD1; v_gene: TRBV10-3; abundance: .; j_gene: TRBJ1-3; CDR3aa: CAIRPGQGSGNTIYF; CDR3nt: TGTGCCATCAGGCCGGGACAGGGCTCTGGAAACACCATATATTTT
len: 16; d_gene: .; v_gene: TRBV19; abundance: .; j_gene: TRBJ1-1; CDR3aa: CASSIGGSRGNTEAFF; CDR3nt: TGTGCCAGTAGTATCGGTGGGAGTCGGGGGAACACTGAAGCTTTCTTT
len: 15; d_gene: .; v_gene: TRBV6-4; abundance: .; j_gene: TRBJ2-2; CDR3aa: CASSVSTGNTGELFF; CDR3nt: TGTGCCAGCAGTGTCTCGACAGGGAACACCGGGGAGCTGTTTTTT
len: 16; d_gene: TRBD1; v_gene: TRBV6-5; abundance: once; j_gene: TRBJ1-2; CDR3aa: CASSYASGGEVYGYTF; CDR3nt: TGTGCCAGCAGTTACGCCTCAGGGGGCGAGGTCTATGGCTACACCTTC
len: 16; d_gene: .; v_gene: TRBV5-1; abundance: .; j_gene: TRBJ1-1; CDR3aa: CASSLETGAGNTEAFF; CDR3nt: TGCGCCAGCAGCTTGGAAACTGGGGCAGGGAACACTGAAGCTTTCTTT
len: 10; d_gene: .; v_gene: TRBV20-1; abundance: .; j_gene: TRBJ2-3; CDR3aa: CSASLNTQYF; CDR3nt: TGCAGTGCTAGCCTGAATACGCAGTATTTT
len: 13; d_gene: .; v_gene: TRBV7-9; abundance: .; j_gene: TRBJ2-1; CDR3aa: CASSKDTYNEQFF; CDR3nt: TGTGCCAGCAGCAAGGACACATACAATGAGCAGTTCTTC
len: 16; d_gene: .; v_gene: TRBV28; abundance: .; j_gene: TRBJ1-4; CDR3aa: CASSLWRVRMAGKLFF; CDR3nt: TGTGCCAGCAGTTTATGGAGAGTCAGAATGGCAGGAAAACTGTTTTTT
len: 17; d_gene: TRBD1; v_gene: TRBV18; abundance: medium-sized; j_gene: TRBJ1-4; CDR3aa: CASSPGLPGQGNEKLFF; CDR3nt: TGTGCCAGCTCACCGGGCCTACCGGGACAGGGAAATGAAAAACTGTTTTTT
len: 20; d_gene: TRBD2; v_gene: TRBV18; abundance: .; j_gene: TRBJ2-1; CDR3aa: CASSPLPGLAGSNSYNEQFF; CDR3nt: TGTGCCAGCTCACCGCTCCCAGGACTAGCGGGATCGAACTCCTACAATGAGCAGTTCTTC
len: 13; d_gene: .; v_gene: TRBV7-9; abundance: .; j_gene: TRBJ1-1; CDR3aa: CASSSGATTEAFF; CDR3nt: TGTGCCAGCAGCTCGGGGGCGACCACTGAAGCTTTCTTT
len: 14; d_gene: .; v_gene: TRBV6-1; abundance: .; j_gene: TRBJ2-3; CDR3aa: CASSERAGGDTQYF; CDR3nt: TGTGCCAGCAGTGAACGGGCTGGAGGAGATACGCAGTATTTT
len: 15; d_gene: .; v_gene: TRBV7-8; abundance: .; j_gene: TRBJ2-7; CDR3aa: CASSLEGGSSYEQYF; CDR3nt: TGTGCCAGCAGCTTAGAGGGGGGGAGCTCCTACGAGCAGTACTTC
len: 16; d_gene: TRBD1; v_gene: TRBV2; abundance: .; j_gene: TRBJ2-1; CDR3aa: CASKGQSYSSYNEQFF; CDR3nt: TGTGCCAGCAAGGGACAGTCCTACAGCTCCTACAATGAGCAGTTCTTC
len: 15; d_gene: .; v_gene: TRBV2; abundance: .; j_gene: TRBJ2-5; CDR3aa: CASSEAGGWVETQYF; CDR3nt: TGTGCCAGCAGTGAAGCAGGGGGATGGGTGGAGACCCAGTACTTC
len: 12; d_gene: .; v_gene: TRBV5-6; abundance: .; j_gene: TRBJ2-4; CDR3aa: CASSLGSNIQYF; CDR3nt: TGTGCCAGCAGCTTAGGATCGAACATTCAGTACTTC